In this sample, the clone carrying this TCR beta chain turned up a few times. What it recognizes is unknown. Between the trimmed V and J ends, which lost 1 base and 5 bases, there was a span of 11 bases. Germline assignment: CDR1 MNHEY and CDR2 SVGAGI. This CDR3 is built from 15 residues. In TCRdb, the RT-PCR reads were re-called with MiXCR into one record per CDR3 protein. Of hundreds of thousands of distinct CDR3 sequences listed, about a sixth were seen once; the top ten hold 11%. This entry is derived from a study of response to subunit inactivated influenza vaccine. Study-wide results and caveats: The authors proposed limited new T cell recruitment per seasonal influenza vaccination.

This clonotype was sampled from a man aged 50 to 60 who received an inactivated influenza vaccine. This sequence joins TRBV6-5 and TRBJ2-2; the D is unclear. The specimen comprised PBMCs from blood, sampled roughly 13 days after vaccination. The CDR3 loop reads CASSYLLLGTGELFF. The CDR3 DNA reads TGTGCCAGCAGTTACTTATTGCTCGGGACCGGGGAGCTGTTTTTT.